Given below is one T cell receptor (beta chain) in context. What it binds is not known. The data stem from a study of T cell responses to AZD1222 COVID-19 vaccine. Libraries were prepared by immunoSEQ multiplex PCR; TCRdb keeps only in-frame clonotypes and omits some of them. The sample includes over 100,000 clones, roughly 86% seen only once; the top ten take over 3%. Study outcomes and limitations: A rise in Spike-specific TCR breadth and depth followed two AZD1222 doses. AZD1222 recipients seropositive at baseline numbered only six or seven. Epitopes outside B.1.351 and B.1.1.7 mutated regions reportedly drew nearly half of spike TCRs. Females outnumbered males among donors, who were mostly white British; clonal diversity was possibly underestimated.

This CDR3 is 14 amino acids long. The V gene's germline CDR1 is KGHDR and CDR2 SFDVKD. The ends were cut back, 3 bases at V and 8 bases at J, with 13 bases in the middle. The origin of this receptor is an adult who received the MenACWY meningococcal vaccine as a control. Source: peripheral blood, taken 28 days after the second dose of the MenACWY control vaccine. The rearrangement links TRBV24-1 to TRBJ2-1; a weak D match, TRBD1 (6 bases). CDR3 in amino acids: CATSDATGGDEQFF. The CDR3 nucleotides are TGTGCCACCAGTGATGCGACAGGTGGCGATGAGCAGTTCTTC.